The next 4 T cell receptor beta chains were all read from a single sample in a study of CD8+ T cells in alopecia areata. RNA extraction was followed by reverse transcription into cDNA, which acted as the sequencing template. Clones were sequenced by immunoSEQ multiplex PCR, and TCRdb holds only the in-frame ones, with some missing. The table records some 200,000 clones, under 75% of them present only once. Treatment in this sample: oral pan-JAK inhibitor, 5-10 mg twice daily. The material was CD4+ T cells sorted from blood, obtained at week 4, from a patient treated with tofacitinib. The origin of the receptors is a human donor with alopecia areata.

This clone occurred a few times. The chain links TRBV7-8 to TRBJ2-5; 7 bases map to TRBD1. This CDR3 contains 15 residues. Germline V gives CDR1 SGHVS, CDR2 FQNEAQ. V lost 3 bases, J lost 2 bases, and 6 bases stayed unmatched. In DNA, the CDR3 is TGTGCCAGCAGCTTTGTCATCAGGGGGCAAGAGACCCAGTACTTC. Translation: CASSFVIRGQETQYF.

The genes are TRBV2 and TRBJ2-3; D gene ambiguous. Germline V CDR1 and CDR2: SNHLY, FYNNEI. V lost 3 bases to trimming and J lost 6 bases, with 7 bases between them. The CDR3 extends over 12 amino acids. The CDR3 loop is CASSEQADTQYF. CDR3 nucleotide sequence: TGTGCCAGCAGTGAGCAGGCCGATACGCAGTATTTT. The variable domain in full, with the rest retrieved from reference TRBV2 and TRBJ2-3, is EPEVTQTPSHQVTQMGQEVILRCVPISNHLYFYWYRQILGQKVEFLVSFYNNEISEKSEIFDDQFSVERPDGSNFTLKIRSTKLEDSAMYFCASSEQADTQYFGPGTRLTVL.

The genes are TRBV25-1 and TRBJ1-1, with D perhaps TRBD1 (5 bases). This CDR3 spans 14 amino acids. Germline V lookup: CDR1 MGHDK, CDR2 SYGVNS. Trimming removed 8 bases at V and 0 bases at J, with 13 bases between. The CDR3 coding sequence is TGTGCCAGCGGTAAAACAGGCATGAACACTGAAGCTTTCTTT. This codes for CASGKTGMNTEAFF.

This chain's CDR3 is CASSFAGDYGYTF. CDR3 coding DNA: TGTGCCAGCAGTTTTGCGGGCGACTATGGCTACACCTTC. The chain carries TRBV27 and TRBJ1-2; D is unclear. The CDR3 loop spans 13 amino acids. The ends were cut back, 3 bases at V and 3 bases at J, with 8 bases in the middle. Looked up from germline, CDR1 is MNHEY and CDR2 is SMNVEV (reference sequence).